Listed below are T cell receptor beta chains from one sample, sequenced in a study of blood T cell repertoires in COVID-19. TCRdb's copy holds only in-frame clones and misses some; the assay was immunoSEQ multiplex PCR. The sample contains over 250,000 clones, over 80% of which appear only once. Sequenced sample: PBMCs or T cells enriched from blood (not recorded which). These receptors came from a young woman who had recovered from COVID-19. Each CDR3 is given with its conserved first and last residue. D genes are given only for firm matches. Clone size, where shown, is once, few, many, or a class for clones that have expanded.

j_call cdr3_length v_call d_call clone_size cdr3_aa cdr3_nt
TRBJ1-2 14 TRBV5-1 NA NA CASKDALGGGGYTF TGCGCCAGCAAGGACGCCCTTGGGGGAGGTGGCTACACCTTC
TRBJ1-1 13 TRBV7-3 NA NA CASSLYEDTEAFF TGTGCCAGCAGCTTATATGAGGACACTGAAGCTTTCTTT
TRBJ2-3 11 TRBV20-1 NA once CSVALRDTQYF TGCAGTGTAGCGTTAAGAGATACGCAGTATTTT
TRBJ2-3 17 TRBV27 TRBD1 NA CASSFLVRQGNTDTQYF TGTGCCAGCAGTTTTCTGGTAAGACAGGGAAACACAGATACGCAGTATTTT
TRBJ2-1 15 TRBV7-2 NA NA CASSLAQTPYNEQFF TGTGCCAGCAGCTTAGCGCAAACACCTTACAATGAGCAGTTCTTC
TRBJ2-7 15 TRBV28 TRBD1 NA CASSRGTGVSYEQYF TGTGCCAGCAGTCGTGGGACAGGAGTCTCCTACGAGCAGTACTTC
TRBJ1-1 14 TRBV29-1 NA NA CSVENKALNTEAFF TGCAGCGTTGAAAATAAAGCGTTGAACACTGAAGCTTTCTTT
TRBJ2-1 17 TRBV4-2 TRBD2 NA CASSRTAAGGILDEQFF TGTGCCAGCAGCCGAACGGCTGCGGGGGGCATCCTCGATGAGCAGTTCTTC
TRBJ1-2 15 TRBV7-9 NA NA CASSLAAVMNYGYTF TGTGCCAGCAGCTTAGCGGCGGTAATGAACTATGGCTACACCTTC
TRBJ2-3 18 TRBV19 TRBD2 NA CASSRTSGTSGSTDTQYF TGTGCCAGTAGTAGAACATCCGGGACTAGCGGGAGTACAGATACGCAGTATTTT
TRBJ2-3 17 TRBV7-8 NA NA CASSLFMRQTGTDTQYF TGTGCCAGCAGCTTATTTATGCGGCAGACCGGCACAGATACGCAGTATTTT
TRBJ2-2 18 TRBV5-1 TRBD1 NA CASSTGTGFSLNTGELFF TGCGCCAGCAGCACCGGGACAGGATTTTCCTTGAACACCGGGGAGCTGTTTTTT
TRBJ2-5 14 TRBV4-1 NA NA CASSPQLALETQYF TGCGCCAGCAGCCCCCAATTGGCTCTGGAGACCCAGTACTTC
TRBJ1-2 16 TRBV27 NA NA CASSRYTAERSYGYTF TGTGCCAGCAGCCGATACACAGCGGAGAGATCCTATGGCTACACCTTC
TRBJ1-1 13 TRBV2 NA NA CASSELKNTEAFF TGTGCCAGCAGTGAACTAAAGAACACTGAAGCTTTCTTT
TRBJ1-4 14 TRBV7-2 NA NA CASRTTGSNEKLFF TGTGCCAGCAGAACGACAGGAAGCAATGAAAAACTGTTTTTT
TRBJ2-1 18 TRBV3-1/TRBV3-2 TRBD1 NA CASSPGLVRGPNYNEQFF TGTGCCAGCAGCCCAGGCTTGGTTAGGGGGCCTAACTACAATGAGCAGTTCTTC
TRBJ1-2 14 TRBV7-8 NA few CASSLESFYYGYTF TGTGCCAGCAGCTTAGAATCCTTTTACTATGGCTACACCTTC
TRBJ1-1 13 TRBV27 TRBD1 NA CASSHRGRAEAFF TGTGCCAGCAGCCACAGGGGGCGAGCTGAAGCTTTCTTT
TRBJ2-3 14 TRBV3-1/TRBV3-2 TRBD2 NA CASSQDGGAHTQYF TGTGCCAGCAGCCAAGACGGGGGGGCACATACGCAGTATTTT
TRBJ2-4 13 TRBV9 TRBD1 NA CASSVRQGNIQYF TGTGCCAGCAGCGTTCGACAGGGAAACATTCAGTACTTC
TRBJ1-5 16 TRBV19 TRBD1 NA CASSIVAGGNNQPQHF TGTGCCAGTAGTATAGTGGCAGGGGGGAACAATCAGCCCCAGCATTTT
TRBJ1-1 14 TRBV6-5 NA NA CASSSVGDYMKAFF TGTGCCAGCAGTTCTGTGGGGGACTATATGAAAGCTTTCTTT
TRBJ1-6 17 TRBV30 TRBD1 NA CAWRPGTGSSGDSPLHF TGTGCCTGGAGACCCGGGACAGGGTCAAGTGGCGACTCACCCCTCCACTTT